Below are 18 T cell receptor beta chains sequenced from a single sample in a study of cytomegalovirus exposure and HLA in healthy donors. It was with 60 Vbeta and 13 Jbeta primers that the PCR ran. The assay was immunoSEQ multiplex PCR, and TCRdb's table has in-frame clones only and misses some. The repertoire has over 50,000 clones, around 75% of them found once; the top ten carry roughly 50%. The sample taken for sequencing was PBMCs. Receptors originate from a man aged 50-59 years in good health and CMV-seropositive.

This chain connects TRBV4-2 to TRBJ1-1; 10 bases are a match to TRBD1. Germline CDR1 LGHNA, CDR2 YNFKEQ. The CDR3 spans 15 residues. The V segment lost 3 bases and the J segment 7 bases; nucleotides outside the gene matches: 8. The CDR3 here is CASSQAGTGAYEAFF. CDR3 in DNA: TGTGCCAGCAGCCAGGCCGGGACAGGGGCCTATGAAGCTTTCTTT.

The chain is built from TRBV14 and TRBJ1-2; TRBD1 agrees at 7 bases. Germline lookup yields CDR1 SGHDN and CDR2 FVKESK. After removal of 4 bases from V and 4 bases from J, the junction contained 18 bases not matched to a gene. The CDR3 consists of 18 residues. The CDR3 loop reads CASSPNNQDRVRAYGYTF. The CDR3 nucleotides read TGTGCCAGCAGCCCGAACAATCAAGACAGGGTAAGGGCCTATGGCTACACCTTC.

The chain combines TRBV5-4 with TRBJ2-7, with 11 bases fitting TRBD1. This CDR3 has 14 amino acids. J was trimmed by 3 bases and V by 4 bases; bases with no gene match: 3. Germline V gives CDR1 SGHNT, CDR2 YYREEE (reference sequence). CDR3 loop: CASSAGQGGYEQYF. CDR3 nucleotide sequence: TGTGCCAGCAGCGCGGGACAGGGGGGCTACGAGCAGTACTTC.

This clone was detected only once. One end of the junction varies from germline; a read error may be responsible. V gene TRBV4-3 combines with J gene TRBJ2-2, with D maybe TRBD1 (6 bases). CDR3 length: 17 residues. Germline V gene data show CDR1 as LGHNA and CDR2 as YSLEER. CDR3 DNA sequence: TGCGACAGCAGCCTCCAGACAGGCATTATACTTACCGGGGAGCTGTTTTTT. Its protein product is CDSSLQTGIILTGELFF.

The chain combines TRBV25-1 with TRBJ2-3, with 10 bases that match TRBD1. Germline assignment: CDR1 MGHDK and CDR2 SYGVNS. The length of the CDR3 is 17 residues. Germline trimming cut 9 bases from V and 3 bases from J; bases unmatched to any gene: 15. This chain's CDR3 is CASQAWTGGELTDTQYF. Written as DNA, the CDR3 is TGTGCCAGTCAAGCCTGGACAGGGGGAGAGTTGACAGATACGCAGTATTTT.

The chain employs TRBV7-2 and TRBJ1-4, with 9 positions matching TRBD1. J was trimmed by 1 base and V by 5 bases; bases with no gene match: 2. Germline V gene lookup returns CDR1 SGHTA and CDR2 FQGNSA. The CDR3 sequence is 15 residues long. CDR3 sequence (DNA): TGTGCCAGCAGCCCGACAGGGGGAACTAATGAAAAACTGTTTTTT. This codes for CASSPTGGTNEKLFF.

CDR3 sequence (DNA): TGTGCCAGCAGTGGAGGGCTGGGCGAAAAACTGTTTTTT. Translating gives CASSGGLGEKLFF. The chain links TRBV28 to TRBJ1-4; D unclear. The CDR3 is 13 residues long. The germline gives CDR1 MDHEN, CDR2 SYDVKM. V was shortened by 5 bases and J by 8 bases, with 12 bases between the two germline ends.

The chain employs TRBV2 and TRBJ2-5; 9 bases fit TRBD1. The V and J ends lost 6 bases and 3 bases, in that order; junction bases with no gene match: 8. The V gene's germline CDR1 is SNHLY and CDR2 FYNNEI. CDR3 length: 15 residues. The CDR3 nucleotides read TGTGCCAGCAGGAGGACAGGGGTAACGGAAGAGACCCAGTACTTC. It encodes CASRRTGVTEETQYF.

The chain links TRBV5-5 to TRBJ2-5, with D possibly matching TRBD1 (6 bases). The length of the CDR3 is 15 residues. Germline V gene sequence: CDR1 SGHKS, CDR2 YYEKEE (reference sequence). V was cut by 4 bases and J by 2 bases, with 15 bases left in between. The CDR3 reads CASSTSLTGQETQYF. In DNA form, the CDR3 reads TGTGCCAGCAGCACCTCCTTGACAGGTCAAGAGACCCAGTACTTC.

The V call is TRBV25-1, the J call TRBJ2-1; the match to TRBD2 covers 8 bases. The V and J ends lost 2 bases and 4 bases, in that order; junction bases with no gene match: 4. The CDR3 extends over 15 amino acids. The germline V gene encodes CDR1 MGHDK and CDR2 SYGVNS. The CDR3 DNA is TGTGCCAGCAGTGAAGGGACTAGAAGTTACAATGAGCAGTTCTTC. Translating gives CASSEGTRSYNEQFF.

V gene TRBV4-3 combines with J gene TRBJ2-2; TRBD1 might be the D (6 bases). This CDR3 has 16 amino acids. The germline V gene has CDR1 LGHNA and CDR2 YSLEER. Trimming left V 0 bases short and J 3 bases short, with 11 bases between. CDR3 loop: CASSQDMRQDTGELFF. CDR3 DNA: TGCGCCAGCAGCCAAGATATGAGACAGGACACCGGGGAGCTGTTTTTT.

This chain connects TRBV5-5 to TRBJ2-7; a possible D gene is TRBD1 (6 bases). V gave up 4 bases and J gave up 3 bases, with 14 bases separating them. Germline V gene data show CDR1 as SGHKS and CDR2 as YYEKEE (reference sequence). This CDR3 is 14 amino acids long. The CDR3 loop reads CASSHWTDFYEQYF. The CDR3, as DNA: TGTGCCAGCAGCCACTGGACAGATTTCTACGAGCAGTACTTC.

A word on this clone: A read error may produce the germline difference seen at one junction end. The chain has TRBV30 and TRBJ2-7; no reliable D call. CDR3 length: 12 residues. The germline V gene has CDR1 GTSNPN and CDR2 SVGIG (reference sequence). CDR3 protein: CAWSTHAVKVQF. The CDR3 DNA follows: TGTGCCTGGAGCACCCATGCCGTTAAAGTACAGTTC.

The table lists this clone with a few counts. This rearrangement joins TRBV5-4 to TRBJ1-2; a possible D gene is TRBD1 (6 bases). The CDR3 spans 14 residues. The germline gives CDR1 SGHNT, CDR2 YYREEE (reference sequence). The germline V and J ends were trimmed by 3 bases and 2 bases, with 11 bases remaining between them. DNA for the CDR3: TGTGCCAGCAGCTGGAACAGGGACAACTATGGCTACACCTTC. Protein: CASSWNRDNYGYTF.

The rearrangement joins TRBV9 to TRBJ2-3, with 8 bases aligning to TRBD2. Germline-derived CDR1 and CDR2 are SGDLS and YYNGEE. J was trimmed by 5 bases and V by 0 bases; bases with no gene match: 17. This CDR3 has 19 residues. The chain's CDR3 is CASSVALLLTAGEEDTQYF. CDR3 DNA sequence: TGTGCCAGCAGCGTAGCACTATTACTAACAGCGGGAGAGGAAGATACGCAGTATTTT.

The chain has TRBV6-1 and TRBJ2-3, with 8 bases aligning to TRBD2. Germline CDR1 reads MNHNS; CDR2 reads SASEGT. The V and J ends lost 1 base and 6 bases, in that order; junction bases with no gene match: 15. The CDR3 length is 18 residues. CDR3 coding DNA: TGTGCCAGCAGTGAAGGGAGGACGGGACTAGAAATTCCCGATACGCAGTATTTT. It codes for CASSEGRTGLEIPDTQYF.

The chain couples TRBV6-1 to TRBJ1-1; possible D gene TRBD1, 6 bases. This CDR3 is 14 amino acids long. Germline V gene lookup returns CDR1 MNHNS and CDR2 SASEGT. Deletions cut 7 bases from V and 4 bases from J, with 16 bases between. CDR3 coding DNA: TGTGCCAGCATGCGGGGGCGCGTGGGCACTGAAGCTTTCTTT. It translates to CASMRGRVGTEAFF.

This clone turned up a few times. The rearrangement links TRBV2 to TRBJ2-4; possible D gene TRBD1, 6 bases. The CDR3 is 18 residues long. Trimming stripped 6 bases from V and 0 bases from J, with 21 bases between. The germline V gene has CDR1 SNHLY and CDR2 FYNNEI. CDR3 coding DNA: TGTGCCAGCAGGGGACATGAGTGGGACGCTTTAGCCAAAAACATTCAGTACTTC. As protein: CASRGHEWDALAKNIQYF.